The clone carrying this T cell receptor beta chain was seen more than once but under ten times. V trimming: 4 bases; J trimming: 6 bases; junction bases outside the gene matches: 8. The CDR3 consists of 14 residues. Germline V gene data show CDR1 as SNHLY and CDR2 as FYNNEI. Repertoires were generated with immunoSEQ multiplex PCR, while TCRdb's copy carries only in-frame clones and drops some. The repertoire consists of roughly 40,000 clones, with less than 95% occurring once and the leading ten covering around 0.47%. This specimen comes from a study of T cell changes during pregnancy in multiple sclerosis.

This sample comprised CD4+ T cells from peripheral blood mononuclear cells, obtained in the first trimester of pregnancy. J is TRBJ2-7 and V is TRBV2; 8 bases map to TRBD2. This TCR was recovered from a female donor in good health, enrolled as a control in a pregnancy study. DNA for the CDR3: TGTGCCAGCAGTGCCGGGACTAGGAATGGCGAGCAGTACTTC. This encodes CASSAGTRNGEQYF.